The rows below give T cell receptor beta chains drawn from one sample of a study of PD-L1 blockade in urothelial cancer. The assay was immunoSEQ multiplex PCR, and TCRdb's table has in-frame clones only and misses some. This table has roughly 42,000 clones, roughly 86% appearing once. Here the sequenced sample was PBMCs, taken around atezolizumab (anti-PD-L1) treatment. The origin of the receptors is a man between 65 and 85 years old with urothelial cancer. The CDR3 runs from the conserved cysteine through the conserved F or W. A D gene is named only where the DNA matches it firmly. Size is omitted from some rows. Given values are once, few, many or a class for expanded clones.

V gene: TRBV6-1; J gene: TRBJ2-7; D gene: -; clone size: -; CDR3 DNA: TGTGCCAACGGGGGAAGGGGGGGTCCCTACGAGCAGTACTTC; CDR3 protein: CANGGRGGPYEQYF
V gene: TRBV28; J gene: TRBJ2-7; D gene: -; clone size: once; CDR3 DNA: TGTGCCAGCAGCCTCGGGTCTTACTACGAGCAGTACTTC; CDR3 protein: CASSLGSYYEQYF
V gene: TRBV11-3; J gene: TRBJ2-1; D gene: -; clone size: -; CDR3 DNA: TGTGCCAGCAGCTCCAGGGACGGGGGTGAGCAGTTCTTC; CDR3 protein: CASSSRDGGEQFF
V gene: TRBV5-5; J gene: TRBJ2-7; D gene: TRBD1; clone size: once; CDR3 DNA: TGTGCCAGCAGCTTGGACTCGGGACAGGGGAGGGCGCAGTACTTC; CDR3 protein: CASSLDSGQGRAQYF
V gene: TRBV27; J gene: TRBJ2-1; D gene: TRBD1; clone size: -; CDR3 DNA: TGTGCCAGCAGTTCCTGGGTGGACAGGGTCAGCTCCTACAATGAGCAGTTCTTC; CDR3 protein: CASSSWVDRVSSYNEQFF
V gene: TRBV5-4; J gene: TRBJ1-6; D gene: -; clone size: -; CDR3 DNA: TGTGCCAGCAGGAGGGAGGCAACCTATAATTCACCCCTCCACTTT; CDR3 protein: CASRREATYNSPLHF
V gene: TRBV10-3; J gene: TRBJ2-1; D gene: TRBD2; clone size: -; CDR3 DNA: TGTGCCAGCGGGACTAGCGGGAGAGCTTACAATGAGCAGTTCTTC; CDR3 protein: CASGTSGRAYNEQFF
V gene: TRBV15; J gene: TRBJ2-3; D gene: -; clone size: -; CDR3 DNA: TGTGCCACCAGCAGAGAAGCTCCCACAGATACGCAGTATTTT; CDR3 protein: CATSREAPTDTQYF
V gene: TRBV10-3; J gene: TRBJ2-7; D gene: -; clone size: -; CDR3 DNA: TGTGCCGTCACTCCGGGACATTCTTTCTACGAGCAGTACTTC; CDR3 protein: CAVTPGHSFYEQYF
V gene: TRBV29-1; J gene: TRBJ1-4; D gene: TRBD1; clone size: -; CDR3 DNA: TGCAGCGTGTTCCAGGGGGCGACTGAAAAACTGTTTTTT; CDR3 protein: CSVFQGATEKLFF
V gene: TRBV11-2; J gene: TRBJ1-1; D gene: TRBD1; clone size: few; CDR3 DNA: TGTGCCAGCAGCTTTGGACAGGGGGCGCCCACTGAAGCTTTCTTT; CDR3 protein: CASSFGQGAPTEAFF
V gene: TRBV5-4; J gene: TRBJ2-3; D gene: -; clone size: -; CDR3 DNA: TGTGCCAGCAACCCGCGGGGAACAGATACGCAGTATTTT; CDR3 protein: CASNPRGTDTQYF
V gene: TRBV14; J gene: TRBJ2-1; D gene: TRBD1; clone size: -; CDR3 DNA: TGTGCCAGCAGCCCTGGGACAGGGAAAGAGCAGTTCTTC; CDR3 protein: CASSPGTGKEQFF
V gene: TRBV5-4; J gene: TRBJ1-5; D gene: -; clone size: -; CDR3 DNA: TGTGCCAGCAGCTTGCCCGATCAGCCCCAGCATTTT; CDR3 protein: CASSLPDQPQHF
V gene: TRBV7-9; J gene: TRBJ2-1; D gene: -; clone size: -; CDR3 DNA: TGTGCCAGCAGCTTAGGCGGGTTGGACAATGAGCAGTTCTTC; CDR3 protein: CASSLGGLDNEQFF
V gene: TRBV6-6; J gene: TRBJ2-1; D gene: TRBD2; clone size: -; CDR3 DNA: TGTGCCAGCAGTTACAGTAGCGGGATGCCTCAGTTCTTC; CDR3 protein: CASSYSSGMPQFF
V gene: TRBV27; J gene: TRBJ2-2; D gene: -; clone size: -; CDR3 DNA: TGTGCCAGCAGTTTACTCGTCGGGGTAAGGGCGAACACCGGGGAGCTGTTTTTT; CDR3 protein: CASSLLVGVRANTGELFF
V gene: TRBV29-1; J gene: TRBJ2-4; D gene: -; clone size: -; CDR3 DNA: TGCAGCGTTGTCAGGGCCAAAAACATTCAGTACTTC; CDR3 protein: CSVVRAKNIQYF
V gene: TRBV11-1; J gene: TRBJ2-1; D gene: TRBD2; clone size: once; CDR3 DNA: TGTGCCAGTTCGACTAGCGGGAGGAGTGAGCAGTTCTTC; CDR3 protein: CASSTSGRSEQFF
V gene: TRBV27; J gene: TRBJ1-2; D gene: -; clone size: -; CDR3 DNA: TGTGCCAGCAGTCATCGGGGAGGCTATGGCTACACCTTC; CDR3 protein: CASSHRGGYGYTF
V gene: TRBV19; J gene: TRBJ2-1; D gene: -; clone size: few; CDR3 DNA: TGTGCCAGTAGTATAGGGCGGGATTCCTACAATGAGCAGTTCTTC; CDR3 protein: CASSIGRDSYNEQFF
V gene: TRBV5-1; J gene: TRBJ2-3; D gene: TRBD2; clone size: -; CDR3 DNA: TGCGCCAGCAGGCCCGGGACTAGCGGAAGTCCGGGGGATACGCAGTATTTT; CDR3 protein: CASRPGTSGSPGDTQYF
V gene: TRBV19; J gene: TRBJ2-1; D gene: -; clone size: -; CDR3 DNA: TGTGCCAGTAGTATACTGGCTAGCGTTCACCTCTACAATGAGCAGTTCTTC; CDR3 protein: CASSILASVHLYNEQFF
V gene: TRBV7-3; J gene: TRBJ2-7; D gene: -; clone size: -; CDR3 DNA: TGTGCCAGCAGCCCCGCCTACGAGCAGTACTTC; CDR3 protein: CASSPAYEQYF
V gene: TRBV15; J gene: TRBJ2-1; D gene: -; clone size: -; CDR3 DNA: TGTGCCACCAGCAGAGATCGGTACGGGTTGGGCAATGAGCAGTTCTTC; CDR3 protein: CATSRDRYGLGNEQFF
V gene: TRBV28; J gene: TRBJ2-6; D gene: -; clone size: -; CDR3 DNA: TGTGCCAGCAGTTTGGGCGGGGCGCCTCGAGGCTCTGGGGCCAACGTCCTGACTTTC; CDR3 protein: CASSLGGAPRGSGANVLTF
V gene: TRBV4-1; J gene: TRBJ2-1; D gene: TRBD2; clone size: -; CDR3 DNA: TGCGCCAGCAGCCCGCGGAACTCAATGGCAGGTACTAGCGGGAAGGATGAGCAGTTCTTC; CDR3 protein: CASSPRNSMAGTSGKDEQFF